This T cell receptor beta chain was profiled in a study of blood T cell repertoires in COVID-19. Across the study: COVID-19 samples, acute and convalescent, were from the United States, Italy and Spain. T cells, B-cell-depleted T cells, or PBMCs provided the cDNA or gDNA that served as material.

Original data processing: Reference gene primer amplification in the assay estimated nucleated cell counts. Profiling relied on immunoSEQ multiplex PCR, and the TCRdb table lists in-frame clones only, not all of them. From that table come the V and J calls and clone size; the DNA was used to work out D and trimming. The data show about 67,000 clones, roughly 90% seen once. Germline-derived CDR1 and CDR2 are MNHEY and SVGAGI. The V end lost 2 bases, the J end lost 10 bases, and 14 bases lay between the germline ends. The CDR3 covers 13 residues. Sequencing was carried out using peripheral blood. The J gene is TRBJ1-1, the V gene TRBV6-5; weak D call: TRBD1 (5 bases). The sequence was obtained from a woman in her fifties or sixties with acute or convalescent COVID-19. The chain's CDR3 is CASSYRADSPAFF. The CDR3, as DNA: TGTGCCAGCAGTTACCGCGCCGACAGCCCAGCTTTCTTT.